Detailed here is one T cell receptor (beta chain). Seattle-derived patients entered the study during active infection and were followed longitudinally. The data belong to a study of blood T cell repertoires in COVID-19. Study-wide context: Sources were T cells, B-cell-depleted T cells, or PBMCs; the material itself was cDNA or gDNA.

The V end was cut by 6 bases, the J end by 3 bases, with 15 bases between. Germline CDR1 reads SGHRS; CDR2 reads YFSETQ. This CDR3 contains 14 residues. Original analysis: Researchers report that nucleated cell counts were estimated from reference gene primer amplification. The data were produced by immunoSEQ multiplex PCR, yet TCRdb's version contains in-frame clones alone and is incomplete. V and J calls and clone size are those listed in that table; D and trimming were worked out from the DNA. Of 300,000 to 400,000 clones in the sample, roughly 90% were seen once. The clonotype comes from a man aged 30-40 years with COVID-19, enrolled during active disease. The V gene is TRBV5-1, the J gene TRBJ1-1; tentatively, D is TRBD1 (6 bases). Sequences were obtained from peripheral blood. The CDR3 DNA reads as TGCGCCAGCATAACCGGGCCAGGGGACACTGAAGCTTTCTTT. Translated: CASITGPGDTEAFF.